The rows below give T cell receptor beta chains drawn from one sample of a study of blood T cell repertoires in COVID-19. The protocol was immunoSEQ multiplex PCR, while the TCRdb copy is restricted to in-frame clones and leaves out a portion. The sample contains hundreds of thousands of clones, 75% to 85% of which appear only once. The sequencing sample was made of peripheral blood. The origin of the receptors is a woman in her sixties with active or convalescent COVID-19. Each CDR3 is given with its conserved first and last residue. A D gene is named only where the DNA matches it firmly. Clone size is given for some rows only: seen once, a few or many times, or a class if the clone is expanded.

d_call: NA; clone_size: NA; cdr3_length: 14; v_call: TRBV29-1; j_call: TRBJ2-7; cdr3_nt: TGCAGCGTTGAAGATTATAGGAGTACTCGAGAGCAGTACTTC; cdr3_aa: CSVEDYRSTREQYF
d_call: TRBD1; clone_size: NA; cdr3_length: 12; v_call: TRBV30; j_call: TRBJ1-4; cdr3_nt: TGTGCCTGGACGACAGGGCGGGAAAAACTGTTTTTT; cdr3_aa: CAWTTGREKLFF
d_call: TRBD1; clone_size: NA; cdr3_length: 15; v_call: TRBV7-6; j_call: TRBJ2-1; cdr3_nt: TGTGCCAGCAGCTTAGCTGGACAGGGCAACAATGAGCAGTTCTTC; cdr3_aa: CASSLAGQGNNEQFF
d_call: TRBD1; clone_size: NA; cdr3_length: 17; v_call: TRBV11-3; j_call: TRBJ1-2; cdr3_nt: TGTGCCAGCAGTCTCCCGGGACAGGGGTTCTCCCCCTATGGCTACACCTTC; cdr3_aa: CASSLPGQGFSPYGYTF
d_call: NA; clone_size: NA; cdr3_length: 14; v_call: TRBV19; j_call: TRBJ2-7; cdr3_nt: TGTGCCAGTAGCCGAAGCGACAGGCCATACGAGCAGTACTTC; cdr3_aa: CASSRSDRPYEQYF
d_call: TRBD1; clone_size: NA; cdr3_length: 13; v_call: TRBV2; j_call: TRBJ1-4; cdr3_nt: TGTGCCACTAAGGACAGGGGGCGAGAAAAACTGTTTTTT; cdr3_aa: CATKDRGREKLFF
d_call: TRBD1; clone_size: NA; cdr3_length: 15; v_call: TRBV7-8; j_call: TRBJ1-4; cdr3_nt: TGTGCCAGCACCCTTAGTTCAGGGGGAGGTGAAAAACTGTTTTTT; cdr3_aa: CASTLSSGGGEKLFF
d_call: TRBD1; clone_size: NA; cdr3_length: 17; v_call: TRBV4-1; j_call: TRBJ1-2; cdr3_nt: TGCGCCAGCAGCACCCTTACCCGGACAGGCTGGGACCGTGGCTACACCTTC; cdr3_aa: CASSTLTRTGWDRGYTF
d_call: NA; clone_size: NA; cdr3_length: 11; v_call: TRBV29-1; j_call: TRBJ2-3; cdr3_nt: TGCACTATACTTCGCACAGATACGCAGTATTTT; cdr3_aa: CTILRTDTQYF
d_call: NA; clone_size: NA; cdr3_length: 14; v_call: TRBV6-2/TRBV6-3; j_call: TRBJ1-6; cdr3_nt: TGTGCCAGCAGTCAACAGCAGGGGAATTCACCCCTCCACTTT; cdr3_aa: CASSQQQGNSPLHF
d_call: TRBD1; clone_size: NA; cdr3_length: 16; v_call: TRBV7-2; j_call: TRBJ1-1; cdr3_nt: TGTGCCAGCAGCTCCTTGGGATACAGGGGGAACACTGAAGCTTTCTTT; cdr3_aa: CASSSLGYRGNTEAFF
d_call: TRBD2; clone_size: NA; cdr3_length: 17; v_call: TRBV11-2; j_call: TRBJ2-3; cdr3_nt: TGTGCCAGCAGCCCGTCGGGTAGCGGGGGCTACACAGATACGCAGTATTTT; cdr3_aa: CASSPSGSGGYTDTQYF
d_call: TRBD1; clone_size: once; cdr3_length: 16; v_call: TRBV9; j_call: TRBJ1-2; cdr3_nt: TGTGCCAGCAGCGCTGCCGGGACAGGGTCCTCTTCTGGCTACACCTTC; cdr3_aa: CASSAAGTGSSSGYTF
d_call: TRBD2; clone_size: NA; cdr3_length: 15; v_call: TRBV7-2; j_call: TRBJ2-3; cdr3_nt: TGTGCCAGCACCCCCGGGGGGGCGCTGACAGATACGCAGTATTTT; cdr3_aa: CASTPGGALTDTQYF
d_call: NA; clone_size: once; cdr3_length: 13; v_call: TRBV2; j_call: TRBJ2-3; cdr3_nt: TGTGCCAGCATACAGGGGCGGGGAGATACGCAGTATTTT; cdr3_aa: CASIQGRGDTQYF
d_call: NA; clone_size: NA; cdr3_length: 14; v_call: TRBV2; j_call: TRBJ1-5; cdr3_nt: TGTGCCAGCAGTGGGCAGTATAGCAATCAGCCCCAGCATTTT; cdr3_aa: CASSGQYSNQPQHF
d_call: TRBD1; clone_size: NA; cdr3_length: 14; v_call: TRBV19; j_call: TRBJ1-5; cdr3_nt: TGTGCCAGCGGGGACAGGGGTTACAATCAGCCCCAGCATTTT; cdr3_aa: CASGDRGYNQPQHF
d_call: NA; clone_size: NA; cdr3_length: 14; v_call: TRBV18; j_call: TRBJ2-1; cdr3_nt: TGTGCCAGCTCACCAGACAAAGTGGGCAATGAGCAGTTCTTC; cdr3_aa: CASSPDKVGNEQFF
d_call: NA; clone_size: NA; cdr3_length: 12; v_call: TRBV25-1; j_call: TRBJ1-3; cdr3_nt: TGTGCCGCAAGCCCCTCTGGAAACACCATATATTTT; cdr3_aa: CAASPSGNTIYF
d_call: NA; clone_size: NA; cdr3_length: 15; v_call: TRBV6-5; j_call: TRBJ2-3; cdr3_nt: TGTGCCAGCAGCCCCTTTCTAGCCGTGAAAGATACGCAGTATTTT; cdr3_aa: CASSPFLAVKDTQYF
d_call: TRBD1; clone_size: NA; cdr3_length: 15; v_call: TRBV6-6; j_call: TRBJ1-2; cdr3_nt: TGTGCCAGCAGTTACTCCCCGGGACAGTCCTCTGGCTACACCTTC; cdr3_aa: CASSYSPGQSSGYTF
d_call: TRBD1; clone_size: NA; cdr3_length: 15; v_call: TRBV7-9; j_call: TRBJ1-5; cdr3_nt: TGTGCCAGCAGCTTGGGGGACAGGGAAAATCAGCCCCAGCATTTT; cdr3_aa: CASSLGDRENQPQHF
d_call: NA; clone_size: NA; cdr3_length: 11; v_call: TRBV3-1/TRBV3-2; j_call: TRBJ2-7; cdr3_nt: TGTGCCAGCAGAGGAGCGAACGAGCAGTACTTC; cdr3_aa: CASRGANEQYF
d_call: TRBD1; clone_size: NA; cdr3_length: 14; v_call: TRBV25-1; j_call: TRBJ2-7; cdr3_nt: TGTGCCACCATGGGATTGGGACAGGGGAGCGAGCAGTACTTC; cdr3_aa: CATMGLGQGSEQYF
d_call: NA; clone_size: NA; cdr3_length: 11; v_call: TRBV6-5; j_call: TRBJ1-1; cdr3_nt: TGTGCCACGCGGGTGAACACTGAAGCTTTCTTT; cdr3_aa: CATRVNTEAFF
d_call: TRBD2; clone_size: NA; cdr3_length: 16; v_call: TRBV7-6; j_call: TRBJ2-5; cdr3_nt: TGTGCCAGCAGCCCCTTAGCGGGGGGGAATTTAGAGACCCAGTACTTC; cdr3_aa: CASSPLAGGNLETQYF
d_call: NA; clone_size: NA; cdr3_length: 14; v_call: TRBV6-6; j_call: TRBJ2-5; cdr3_nt: TGTGCCAGCAGCCCACGCCAGCGGGCGGAGACCCAGTACTTC; cdr3_aa: CASSPRQRAETQYF
d_call: NA; clone_size: NA; cdr3_length: 14; v_call: TRBV9; j_call: TRBJ2-5; cdr3_nt: TGTGCCAGCAGCTGGAGGTTTTCGGGGGAGACCCAGTACTTC; cdr3_aa: CASSWRFSGETQYF
d_call: NA; clone_size: NA; cdr3_length: 16; v_call: TRBV5-1; j_call: TRBJ1-6; cdr3_nt: TGCGCCAGCAGCTTGGCCCCCCCGGGGGTTTATTCACCCCTCCACTTT; cdr3_aa: CASSLAPPGVYSPLHF